This record looks at one T cell receptor (beta chain) sequence and its context. This sample was taken from a study of T cell changes during pregnancy in multiple sclerosis. Assay: immunoSEQ multiplex PCR; the TCRdb copy retains only in-frame clones and omits some. This table holds under 55,000 clones, around 93% found once. This receptor was taken from a female donor with multiple sclerosis, enrolled in a pregnancy study. The sample here was CD8+ T cells from peripheral blood mononuclear cells, taken after pregnancy.

CDR3 protein: CASSIGVRQGGSQPQHF. CDR3 DNA: TGTGCCAGTAGTATTGGGGTAAGACAGGGGGGCTCCCAGCCCCAGCATTTT. V gene TRBV19 combines with J gene TRBJ1-5; 9 bases agree with TRBD1. Germline values: CDR1 LNHDA, CDR2 SQIVND (reference sequence). This CDR3 comprises 17 residues. The V and J ends lost 3 bases and 7 bases, in that order; junction bases with no gene match: 13.